The sequence of this TCR beta chain was determined in a study of blood T cell repertoires in COVID-19. As for the study in general: The study drew acute and convalescent COVID-19 samples from the United States, Italy and Spain. PBMCs, B-cell-depleted T cells, or T cells provided the cDNA or gDNA that made up the material.

Source study methods: Cell counts per sample came from amplifying reference gene primers. Profiling relied on immunoSEQ multiplex PCR, and the TCRdb table lists in-frame clones only, not all of them. The V and J calls and clone size were taken over from that table, and D and trimming were inferred from the DNA. Counted here are 200,000 to 300,000 clones, around 88% occurring once; the ten biggest clones make up approximately 1.3%. Looked up from germline, CDR1 is LNHDA and CDR2 is SQIVND (reference sequence). After removal of 3 bases from V and 2 bases from J, the junction contained 7 bases not matched to a gene. CDR3 length: 15 residues.

Sequences were obtained from peripheral blood. The chain recombines TRBV19 with TRBJ2-7; 7 bases are shared with TRBD2. This TCR was sampled from a man aged 80 or over with acute or convalescent COVID-19. CDR3 protein: CASSIFGGSTYEQYF. The CDR3 nucleotides read TGTGCCAGTAGTATTTTCGGCGGGAGCACCTACGAGCAGTACTTC.